The TCR beta chain described here comes from a study of radiotherapy plus CTLA-4 blockade in lung cancer. Study-level results: Early blood T cell clone dynamics, with interferon-beta, were reported to best predict response.

Trimming removed 3 bases from V and 1 base from J, with 10 bases in between. The CDR3 totals 14 residues. Germline assignment: CDR1 SGHDT and CDR2 YYEEEE. Of note for this clone: Antigen unknown.

Using immunoSEQ multiplex PCR, the repertoire was profiled, and TCRdb retains in-frame clones only, with some absent. The data hold 85,000 to 100,000 clones, with 72% observed a single time. The input for sequencing was peripheral blood, taken from a patient treated with radiotherapy plus ipilimumab. This clonotype was obtained from a human donor with non-small cell lung cancer that progressed on radiotherapy plus ipilimumab. The J gene is TRBJ1-1, the V gene TRBV5-6, with D hard to call. The DNA of the CDR3 is TGTGCCAGCAGCTACGGGAGGAGGAACACTGAAGCTTTCTTT. It specifies CASSYGRRNTEAFF.